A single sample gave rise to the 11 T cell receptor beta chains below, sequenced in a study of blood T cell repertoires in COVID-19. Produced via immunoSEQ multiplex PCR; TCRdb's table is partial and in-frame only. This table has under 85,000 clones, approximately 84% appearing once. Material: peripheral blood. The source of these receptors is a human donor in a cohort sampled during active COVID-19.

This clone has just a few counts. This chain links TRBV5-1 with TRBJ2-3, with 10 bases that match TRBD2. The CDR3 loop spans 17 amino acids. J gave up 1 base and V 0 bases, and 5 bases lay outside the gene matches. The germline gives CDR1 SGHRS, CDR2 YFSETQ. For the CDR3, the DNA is TGCGCCAGCAGCTTGGGTCCTAGCGGGGGCGGCACAGATACGCAGTATTTT. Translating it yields CASSLGPSGGGTDTQYF.

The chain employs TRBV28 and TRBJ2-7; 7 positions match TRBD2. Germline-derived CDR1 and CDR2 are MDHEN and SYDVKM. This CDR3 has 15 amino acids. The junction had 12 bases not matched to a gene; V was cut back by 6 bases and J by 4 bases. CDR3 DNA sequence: TGTGCCAGCAGCCCCTTTGAGCGGGGATCATACGAGCAGTACTTC. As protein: CASSPFERGSYEQYF.

CDR3 DNA sequence: TGTGCCAGCAGCTTTGGGGCATCGCCCTACGAGCAGTACTTC. As protein: CASSFGASPYEQYF. The chain has TRBV5-6 and TRBJ2-7; a weak D match, TRBD1 (5 bases). The CDR3 covers 14 residues. The germline V gene encodes CDR1 SGHDT and CDR2 YYEEEE. V lost 2 bases, J lost 2 bases, and 11 bases lay in between.

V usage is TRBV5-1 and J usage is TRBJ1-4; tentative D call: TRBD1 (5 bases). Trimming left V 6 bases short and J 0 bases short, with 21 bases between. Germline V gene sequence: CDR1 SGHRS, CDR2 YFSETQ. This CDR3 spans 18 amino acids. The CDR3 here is CASTLTGRGYATNEKLFF. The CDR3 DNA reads TGCGCCAGCACCCTGACCGGCCGGGGGTATGCAACTAATGAAAAACTGTTTTTT.

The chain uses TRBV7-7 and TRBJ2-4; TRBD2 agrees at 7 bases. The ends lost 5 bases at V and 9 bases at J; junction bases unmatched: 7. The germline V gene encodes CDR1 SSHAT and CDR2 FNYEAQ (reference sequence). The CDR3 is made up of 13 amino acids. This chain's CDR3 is CASSPSPGGIQYF. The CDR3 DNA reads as TGTGCCAGCAGCCCCTCCCCGGGGGGCATTCAGTACTTC.

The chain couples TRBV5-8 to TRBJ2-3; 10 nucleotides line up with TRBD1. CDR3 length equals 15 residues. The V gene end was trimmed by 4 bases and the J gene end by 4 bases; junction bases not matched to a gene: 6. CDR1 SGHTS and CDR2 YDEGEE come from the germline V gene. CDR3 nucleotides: TGTGCCAGCAGCCTCCAGACAGGGGGCGCAGATACGCAGTATTTT. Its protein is CASSLQTGGADTQYF.

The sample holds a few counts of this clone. CDR3 residues: CASSLGQGDTEAFF. CDR3 bases: TGTGCCAGTAGCCTTGGACAGGGTGACACTGAAGCTTTCTTT. The rearrangement joins TRBV19 to TRBJ1-1; 8 bases map to TRBD1. In germline, CDR1 is LNHDA, CDR2 SQIVND (reference sequence). The CDR3 totals 14 residues. V lost 6 bases to trimming and J lost 3 bases; unmatched junction nucleotides: 6.

CDR3 nucleotide sequence: TGTGCCAGCAGCTCCCCCGGACAGACGAACACTGAAGCTTTCTTT. Translating gives CASSSPGQTNTEAFF. This chain uses TRBV13 with TRBJ1-1, with D possibly matching TRBD1 (6 bases). Germline assignment: CDR1 PRHDT and CDR2 FYEKMQ (reference sequence). This CDR3 contains 15 residues. Trimming pared 4 bases from V and 1 base from J, leaving 13 bases between.

The CDR3 sequence is CASSFPGLAGALNTGELFF. CDR3 DNA sequence: TGTGCCAGCAGTTTCCCCGGACTAGCGGGGGCGCTAAACACCGGGGAGCTGTTTTTT. The V gene is TRBV6-2 or TRBV6-3, the J gene TRBJ2-2; TRBD2 matches at 13 bases. The CDR3 is 19 amino acids. The J segment lost 2 bases and the V segment lost 4 bases, leaving 10 bases of the junction unmatched. The germline V gene has CDR1 MNHEY and CDR2 SVGEGT.

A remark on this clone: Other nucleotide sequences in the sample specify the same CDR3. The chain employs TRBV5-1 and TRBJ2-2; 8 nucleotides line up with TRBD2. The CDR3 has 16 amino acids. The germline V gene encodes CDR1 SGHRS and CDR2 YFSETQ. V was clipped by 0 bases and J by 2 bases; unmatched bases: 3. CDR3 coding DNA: TGCGCCAGCAGCTTGGCCGGGGGGGCCAACACCGGGGAGCTGTTTTTT. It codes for CASSLAGGANTGELFF.

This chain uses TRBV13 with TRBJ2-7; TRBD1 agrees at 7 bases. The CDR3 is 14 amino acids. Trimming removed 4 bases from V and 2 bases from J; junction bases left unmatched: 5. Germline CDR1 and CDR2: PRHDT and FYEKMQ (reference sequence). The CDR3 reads CASSSIQGAYEQYF. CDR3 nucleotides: TGTGCCAGCAGCTCAATCCAGGGGGCCTACGAGCAGTACTTC. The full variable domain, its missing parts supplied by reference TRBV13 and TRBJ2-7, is AAGVIQSPRHLIKEKRETATLKCYPIPRHDTVYWYQQGPGQDPQFLISFYEKMQSDKGSIPDRFSAQQFSDYHSELNMSSLELGDSALYFCASSSIQGAYEQYFGPGTRLTVT.